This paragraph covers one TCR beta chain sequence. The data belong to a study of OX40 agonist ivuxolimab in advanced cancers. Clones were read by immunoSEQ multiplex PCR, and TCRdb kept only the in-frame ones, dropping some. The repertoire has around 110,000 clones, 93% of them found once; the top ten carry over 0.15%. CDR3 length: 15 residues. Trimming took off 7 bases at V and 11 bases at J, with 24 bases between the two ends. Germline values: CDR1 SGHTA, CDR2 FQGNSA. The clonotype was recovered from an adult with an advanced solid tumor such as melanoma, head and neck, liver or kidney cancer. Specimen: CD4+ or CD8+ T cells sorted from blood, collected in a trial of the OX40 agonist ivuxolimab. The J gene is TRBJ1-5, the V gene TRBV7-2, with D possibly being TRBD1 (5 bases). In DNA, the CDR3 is TGTGCCAGCAATCTAGACACCAGTCATCGGGGGGCCCAGCATTTT. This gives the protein CASNLDTSHRGAQHF.